The T cell receptor beta chain under discussion was sequenced for a study of Graves' ophthalmopathy and Graves' hyperthyroidism. General study results and limits: Thyroid clonotypes that were expanded above 0.001 frequency mostly also appeared in blood. Ophthalmopathy and stable hyperthyroidism were discriminated by a 13-signature model, with 85% to 90% sensitivity and 65% to 83% specificity.

Concerning this clonotype itself: As yet, its antigen is unknown.

The germline V and J ends were trimmed by 2 bases and 8 bases, with 9 bases remaining between them. CDR1 and CDR2 from the germline V gene are GTSNPN and SVGIG (reference sequence). There are 11 residues in the CDR3. RNA transcripts served as template for amplifying TCR beta CDR3 sequences. The authors performed first-round RT-PCR with HTBI primers and then a second-round multiplex PCR. TCRdb independently ran MiXCR on the multiplex PCR reads; one entry per CDR3 protein. The sample yields around 1.1 million distinct CDR3 sequences, about two fifths seen once. Hyperthyroidism patients had new diagnoses, durations under 2 months, and ages of 18 to 65.

The source is an adult man with Graves' hyperthyroidism. The chain is built from TRBV30 and TRBJ1-1; no clear D gene. The sample was peripheral blood or thyroid tissue (not recorded which). The CDR3 loop is CAWSISGEAFF. As DNA, the CDR3 is TGTGCCTGGAGTATATCAGGAGAAGCTTTCTTT.